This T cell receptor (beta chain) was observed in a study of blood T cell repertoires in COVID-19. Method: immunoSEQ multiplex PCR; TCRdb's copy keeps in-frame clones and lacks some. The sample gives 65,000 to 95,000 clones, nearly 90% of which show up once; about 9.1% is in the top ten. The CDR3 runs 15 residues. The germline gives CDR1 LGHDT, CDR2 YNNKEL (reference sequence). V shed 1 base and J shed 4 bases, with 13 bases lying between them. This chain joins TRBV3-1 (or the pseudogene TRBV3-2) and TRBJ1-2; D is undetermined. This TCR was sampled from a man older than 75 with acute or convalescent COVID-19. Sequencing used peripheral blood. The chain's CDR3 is CASSQGARVSYGYTF. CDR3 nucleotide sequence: TGTGCCAGCAGCCAAGGAGCGAGGGTTAGCTATGGCTACACCTTC.